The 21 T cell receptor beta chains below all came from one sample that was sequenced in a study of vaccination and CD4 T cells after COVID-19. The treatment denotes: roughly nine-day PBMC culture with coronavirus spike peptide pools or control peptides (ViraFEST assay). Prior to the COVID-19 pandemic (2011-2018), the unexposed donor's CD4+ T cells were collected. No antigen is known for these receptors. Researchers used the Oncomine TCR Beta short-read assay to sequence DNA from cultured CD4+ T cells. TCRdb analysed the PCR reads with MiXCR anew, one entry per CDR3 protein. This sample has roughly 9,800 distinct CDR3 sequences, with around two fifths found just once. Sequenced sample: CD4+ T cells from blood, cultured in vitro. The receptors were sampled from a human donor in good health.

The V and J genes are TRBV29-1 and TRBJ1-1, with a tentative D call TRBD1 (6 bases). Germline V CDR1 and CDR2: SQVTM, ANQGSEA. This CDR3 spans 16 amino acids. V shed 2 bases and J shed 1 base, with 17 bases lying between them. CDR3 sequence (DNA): TGCAGCGTTGAATGGCGCAGGGGCGCAGGGAACACTGAAGCTTTCTTT. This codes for CSVEWRRGAGNTEAFF.

The CDR3 is CASSRGGTEAFF. The CDR3 DNA follows: TGTGCCAGCAGCCGGGGGGGCACTGAAGCTTTCTTT. The genes are TRBV5-6 and TRBJ1-1; D is perhaps TRBD1 (5 bases). Per the germline V gene, CDR1 is SGHDT and CDR2 is YYEEEE. The CDR3 runs 12 residues. Trimming removed 4 bases at V and 4 bases at J, with 8 bases between.

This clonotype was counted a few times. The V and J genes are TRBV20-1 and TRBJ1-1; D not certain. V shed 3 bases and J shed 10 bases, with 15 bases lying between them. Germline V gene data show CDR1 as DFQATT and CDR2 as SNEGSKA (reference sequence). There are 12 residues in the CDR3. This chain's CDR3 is CSASELAARAFF. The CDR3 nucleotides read TGCAGTGCTAGCGAGTTGGCCGCCAGAGCTTTCTTT.

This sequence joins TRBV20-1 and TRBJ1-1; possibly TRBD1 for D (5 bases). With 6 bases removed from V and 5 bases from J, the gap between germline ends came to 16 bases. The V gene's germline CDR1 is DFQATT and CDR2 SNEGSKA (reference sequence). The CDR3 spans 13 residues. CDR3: CSAWGNPGTEAFF. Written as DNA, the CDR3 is TGCAGTGCGTGGGGAAATCCAGGGACTGAAGCTTTCTTT.

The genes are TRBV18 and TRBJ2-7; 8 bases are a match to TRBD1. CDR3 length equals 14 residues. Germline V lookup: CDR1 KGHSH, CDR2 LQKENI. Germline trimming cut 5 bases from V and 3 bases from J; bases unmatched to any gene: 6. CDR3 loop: CASSTTGDYYEQYF. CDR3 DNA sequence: TGTGCCAGCTCAACGACAGGGGATTACTACGAGCAGTACTTC.

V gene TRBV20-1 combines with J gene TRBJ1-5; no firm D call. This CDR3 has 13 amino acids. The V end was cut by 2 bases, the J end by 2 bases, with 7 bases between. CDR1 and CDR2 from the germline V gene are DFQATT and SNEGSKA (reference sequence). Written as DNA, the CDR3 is TGCAGTGCTAGAACCAGAGGCAATCAGCCCCAGCATTTT. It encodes CSARTRGNQPQHF.

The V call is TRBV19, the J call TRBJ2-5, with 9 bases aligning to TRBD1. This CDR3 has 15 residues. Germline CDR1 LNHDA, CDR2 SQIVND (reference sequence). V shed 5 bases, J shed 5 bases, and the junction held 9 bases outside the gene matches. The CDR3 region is CASSGDRAGAETQYF. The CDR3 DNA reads TGTGCCAGTAGTGGGGACAGGGCTGGGGCTGAGACCCAGTACTTC.

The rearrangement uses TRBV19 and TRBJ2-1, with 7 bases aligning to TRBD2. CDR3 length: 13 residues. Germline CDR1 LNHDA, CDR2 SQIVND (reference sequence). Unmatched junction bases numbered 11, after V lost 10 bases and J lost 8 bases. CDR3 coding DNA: TGTGCCATCCGGCCGGGACTAACCGATGAGCAGTTCTTC. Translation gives CAIRPGLTDEQFF.

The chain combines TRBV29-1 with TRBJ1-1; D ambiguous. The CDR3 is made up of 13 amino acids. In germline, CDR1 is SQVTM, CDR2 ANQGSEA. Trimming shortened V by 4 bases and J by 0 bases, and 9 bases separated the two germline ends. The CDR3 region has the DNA TGCAGCGTTGTCAGGCCCTTGAACACTGAAGCTTTCTTT. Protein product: CSVVRPLNTEAFF.

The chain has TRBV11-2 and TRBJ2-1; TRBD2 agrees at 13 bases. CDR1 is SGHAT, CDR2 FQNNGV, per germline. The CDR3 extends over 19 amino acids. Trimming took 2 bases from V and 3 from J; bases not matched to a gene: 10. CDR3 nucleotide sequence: TGTGCCAGCAGCTTAAGACTAGCGGGAGGAAAGTTGATCTACAATGAGCAGTTCTTC. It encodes CASSLRLAGGKLIYNEQFF.

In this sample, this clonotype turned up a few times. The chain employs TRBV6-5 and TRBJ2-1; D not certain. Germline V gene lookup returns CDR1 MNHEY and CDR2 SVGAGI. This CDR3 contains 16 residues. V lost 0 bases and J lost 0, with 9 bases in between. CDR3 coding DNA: TGTGCCAGCAGTTACTCGACGACCAGCTCCTACAATGAGCAGTTCTTC. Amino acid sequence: CASSYSTTSSYNEQFF.

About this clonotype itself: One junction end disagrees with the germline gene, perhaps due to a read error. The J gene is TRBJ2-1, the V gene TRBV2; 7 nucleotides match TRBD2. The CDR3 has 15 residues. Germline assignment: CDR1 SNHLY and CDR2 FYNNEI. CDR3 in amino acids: CASSEGLVFYNEQFF. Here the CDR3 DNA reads TGTGCCAGCAGCGAAGGACTAGTTTTCTACAATGAGCAGTTCTTC.

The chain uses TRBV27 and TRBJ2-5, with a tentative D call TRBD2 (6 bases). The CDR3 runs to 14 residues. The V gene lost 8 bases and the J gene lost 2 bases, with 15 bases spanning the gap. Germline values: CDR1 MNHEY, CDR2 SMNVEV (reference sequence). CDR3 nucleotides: TGTGCCAGCGGCGGGGCCCCCCCTCAAGAGACCCAGTACTTC. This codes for CASGGAPPQETQYF.

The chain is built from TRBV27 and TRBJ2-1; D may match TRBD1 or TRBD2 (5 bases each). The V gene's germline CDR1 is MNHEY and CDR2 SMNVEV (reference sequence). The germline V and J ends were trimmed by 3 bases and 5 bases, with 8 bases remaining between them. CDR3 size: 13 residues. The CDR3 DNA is TGTGCCAGCAGTTTCCGGGGCAACAATGAGCAGTTCTTC. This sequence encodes CASSFRGNNEQFF.

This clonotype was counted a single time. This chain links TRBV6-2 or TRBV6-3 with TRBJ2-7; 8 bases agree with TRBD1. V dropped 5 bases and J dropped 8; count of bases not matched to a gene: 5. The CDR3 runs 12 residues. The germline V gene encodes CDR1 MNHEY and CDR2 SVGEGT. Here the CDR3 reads CASSQDREKQYF. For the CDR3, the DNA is TGTGCCAGCAGTCAGGACAGGGAAAAGCAGTACTTC.

The CDR3 nucleotides are TGTGCTAGTGGCACAGGGGCAGGTTATGGCTACACCTTC. It specifies CASGTGAGYGYTF. V gene TRBV12-5 combines with J gene TRBJ1-2; 7 nucleotides line up with TRBD1. Trimming took 6 bases from V and 5 from J; bases not matched to a gene: 6. CDR3 size: 13 residues. Germline V lookup: CDR1 LGHNT, CDR2 FRNRAP.

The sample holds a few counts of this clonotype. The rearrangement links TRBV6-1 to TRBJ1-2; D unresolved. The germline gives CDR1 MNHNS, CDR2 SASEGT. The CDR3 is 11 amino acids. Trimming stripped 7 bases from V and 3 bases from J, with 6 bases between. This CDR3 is CASTGYYGYTF. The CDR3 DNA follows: TGTGCCAGCACCGGCTACTATGGCTACACCTTC.

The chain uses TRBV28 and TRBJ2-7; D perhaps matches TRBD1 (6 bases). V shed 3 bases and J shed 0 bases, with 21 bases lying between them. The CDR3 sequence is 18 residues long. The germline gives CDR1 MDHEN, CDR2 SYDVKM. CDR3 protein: CASSFPKGHPGNSYEQYF. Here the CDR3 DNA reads TGTGCCAGCAGTTTCCCCAAGGGACACCCGGGAAACTCCTACGAGCAGTACTTC. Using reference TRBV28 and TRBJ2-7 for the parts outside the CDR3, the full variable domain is DVKVTQSSRYLVKRTGEKVFLECVQDMDHENMFWYRQDPGLGLRLIYFSYDVKMKEKGDIPEGYSVSREKKERFSLILESASTNQTSMYLCASSFPKGHPGNSYEQYFGPGTRLTVT.

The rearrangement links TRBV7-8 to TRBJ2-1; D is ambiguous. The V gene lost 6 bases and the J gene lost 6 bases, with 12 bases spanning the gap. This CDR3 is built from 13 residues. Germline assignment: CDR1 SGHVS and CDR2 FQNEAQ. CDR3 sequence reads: CASRRTAPNEQFF. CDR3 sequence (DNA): TGTGCCAGCAGAAGGACGGCTCCCAATGAGCAGTTCTTC.

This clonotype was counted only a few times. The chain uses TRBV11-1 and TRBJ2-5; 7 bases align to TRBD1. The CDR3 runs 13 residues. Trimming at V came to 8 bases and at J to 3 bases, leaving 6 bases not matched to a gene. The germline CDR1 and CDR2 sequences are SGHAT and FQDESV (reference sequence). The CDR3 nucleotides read TGTGCCAGCCGACAGGGCTCCGAAGAGACCCAGTACTTC. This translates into CASRQGSEETQYF.

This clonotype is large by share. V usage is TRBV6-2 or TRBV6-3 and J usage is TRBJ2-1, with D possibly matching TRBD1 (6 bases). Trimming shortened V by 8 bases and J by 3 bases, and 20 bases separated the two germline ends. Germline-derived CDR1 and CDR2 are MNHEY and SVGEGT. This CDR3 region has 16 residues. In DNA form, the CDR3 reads TGTGCCAGCGCCAAAGGGACACCTGAACACTACAATGAGCAGTTCTTC. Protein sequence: CASAKGTPEHYNEQFF.